These T cell receptor beta chains were read from a single sample in a study of graft-versus-host responses after intestinal transplantation. Clones were sequenced by immunoSEQ multiplex PCR, and TCRdb holds only the in-frame ones, with some missing. The data hold tens of thousands of clones, with 80% to 95% observed a single time. The sequences come from PBMCs, collected about 37 weeks after intestinal transplant. Source of these receptors: a human patient who received an intestinal transplant, so some T cells may come from the graft donor. Each CDR3 is given with its conserved first and last residue. A D gene is named only where the DNA matches it firmly.

v_gene: TRBV6-5; d_gene: -; CDR3aa: CASSIPRWDTEAFF
v_gene: TRBV6-5; d_gene: -; CDR3aa: CASSYQFYNEQFF
v_gene: TRBV7-9; d_gene: TRBD1; CDR3aa: CASSFGQGDSPLHF
v_gene: TRBV7-6; d_gene: TRBD2; CDR3aa: CASSPRGLLLPYEQYF
v_gene: TRBV28; d_gene: -; CDR3aa: CASSFPPLQGGETQYF
v_gene: TRBV19; d_gene: -; CDR3aa: CASRLTTEAFF
v_gene: TRBV2; d_gene: TRBD1; CDR3aa: CASNLQGAIGYNEQFF
v_gene: TRBV25-1; d_gene: TRBD2; CDR3aa: CASSDGGLAGTQETQYF
v_gene: TRBV6-6; d_gene: -; CDR3aa: CASTTRDDEQFF
v_gene: TRBV4-2; d_gene: TRBD2; CDR3aa: CASSRPTSGRSHEQFF
v_gene: TRBV9; d_gene: -; CDR3aa: CASSVGHQETQYF
v_gene: TRBV9; d_gene: -; CDR3aa: CASSVGFGAPNEKLFF
v_gene: TRBV18; d_gene: -; CDR3aa: CASSTQGYNEQFF
v_gene: TRBV21-1; d_gene: -; CDR3aa: CASSKKAHLVRSSYNEQFF
v_gene: TRBV5-4; d_gene: -; CDR3aa: CASSDQGTQAREQYF
v_gene: TRBV11-2; d_gene: TRBD2; CDR3aa: CASSYRAGASGDEQFF
v_gene: TRBV6-1; d_gene: -; CDR3aa: CASSEGYLGNTIYF
v_gene: TRBV4-1; d_gene: -; CDR3aa: CASSHRGNQPQHF
v_gene: TRBV30; d_gene: -; CDR3aa: CAWSEVYEQYF
v_gene: TRBV18; d_gene: TRBD2; CDR3aa: CASSPPGERTSSEQYF
v_gene: TRBV5-1; d_gene: TRBD1; CDR3aa: CASTSPGGRAEAFF
v_gene: TRBV4-2; d_gene: -; CDR3aa: CASSQDFKGTDTQYF
v_gene: TRBV19; d_gene: TRBD2; CDR3aa: CASTPRGTSGSYEQYF
v_gene: TRBV10-3; d_gene: -; CDR3aa: CAISESGPNYGYTF
v_gene: TRBV5-1; d_gene: -; CDR3aa: CASSSDLFNTGELFF
v_gene: TRBV5-3; d_gene: TRBD2; CDR3aa: CARSLKRGEFLYEQYF
v_gene: TRBV10-1; d_gene: TRBD1; CDR3aa: CASSEYRTGGADTQYF
v_gene: TRBV4-2; d_gene: -; CDR3aa: CASSQESQHTGELFF
v_gene: TRBV10-1; d_gene: TRBD2; CDR3aa: CASSEGTSDTGELFF
v_gene: TRBV2; d_gene: -; CDR3aa: CASSDVVFSGNTIYF
v_gene: TRBV30; d_gene: TRBD2; CDR3aa: CAWSVFGSGRAGELFF
v_gene: TRBV6-1; d_gene: TRBD1; CDR3aa: CASSERDRAAFPGANVLTF
v_gene: TRBV20-1; d_gene: -; CDR3aa: CSALTGIQLFF
v_gene: TRBV6-1; d_gene: -; CDR3aa: CASSRVFGTREQYF
v_gene: TRBV7-9; d_gene: -; CDR3aa: CASSIRVIGETQYF
v_gene: TRBV4-1; d_gene: -; CDR3aa: CASSHPNKGVDEQFF
v_gene: TRBV19; d_gene: TRBD2; CDR3aa: CASSNGTSVRRETQYF
v_gene: TRBV7-9; d_gene: -; CDR3aa: CASSLVNSYEQYF
v_gene: TRBV5-6; d_gene: -; CDR3aa: CASSFSGGMNTEAFF
v_gene: TRBV5-1; d_gene: -; CDR3aa: CASSLDPISGELFF
v_gene: TRBV11-2; d_gene: TRBD2; CDR3aa: CASSPGTSGAYEQYF
v_gene: TRBV9; d_gene: TRBD1; CDR3aa: CASSPTGTGAYEQYF
v_gene: TRBV19; d_gene: -; CDR3aa: CASSIVGGLLDEQYF
v_gene: TRBV19; d_gene: TRBD1; CDR3aa: CASNLGQGIFYGYTF
v_gene: TRBV7-8; d_gene: TRBD2; CDR3aa: CASSDTSGRDTQYF
v_gene: TRBV10-1; d_gene: -; CDR3aa: CASSERRDYNEQFF
v_gene: TRBV4-2; d_gene: -; CDR3aa: CASSQDQNGNKNTGELFF
v_gene: TRBV5-1; d_gene: -; CDR3aa: CASSVAPGTGNTEAFF
v_gene: TRBV11-2; d_gene: -; CDR3aa: CASSSTKHSGELFF
v_gene: TRBV27; d_gene: TRBD2; CDR3aa: CASSPGTSGLGQYF
v_gene: TRBV6-6; d_gene: -; CDR3aa: CASYRDGGELFF
v_gene: TRBV5-1; d_gene: TRBD2; CDR3aa: CASTSLGAGGHNEQFF